This T cell receptor beta chain was identified during a study of blood T cell repertoires in COVID-19. About the research overall: Some COVID-19 samples were acute and others convalescent; all came from the United States, Italy and Spain. In each case, the material was cDNA or gDNA derived from T cells, B-cell-depleted T cells, or PBMCs.

The germline CDR1 and CDR2 sequences are KGHSH and LQKENI. This CDR3 region has 12 residues. Trimming took off 5 bases at V and 1 base at J, with 5 bases between the two ends. Method: immunoSEQ multiplex PCR; TCRdb's copy keeps in-frame clones and lacks some. The table lists about 15,000 clones, over 75% of them singletons. Sequencing input: peripheral blood. This chain uses TRBV18 with TRBJ1-1, with D unresolved. The TCR sequence derives from a human donor in a cohort sampled during active COVID-19. CDR3 in amino acids: CASSTKNTEAFF. CDR3 in DNA: TGTGCCAGCTCAACTAAGAACACTGAAGCTTTCTTT. Using reference TRBV18 and TRBJ1-1 for the parts outside the CDR3, the full variable domain is NAGVMQNPRHLVRRRGQEARLRCSPMKGHSHVYWYRQLPEEGLKFMVYLQKENIIDESGMPKERFSAEFPKEGPSILRIQQVVRGDSAAYFCASSTKNTEAFFGQGTRLTVV.